These 22 T cell receptor beta chains were sequenced from one sample in a study of OX40 agonist ivuxolimab in advanced cancers. Clones were sequenced by immunoSEQ multiplex PCR, and TCRdb holds only the in-frame ones, with some missing. The repertoire holds roughly 60,000 clones, with approximately 87% as singletons. The sample consisted of CD4+ or CD8+ T cells sorted from blood, taken in a trial of the OX40 agonist ivuxolimab. The receptors originated from an adult with an advanced solid tumor such as melanoma, head and neck, liver or kidney cancer.

V usage is TRBV5-1 and J usage is TRBJ1-2, with D perhaps TRBD1 (5 bases). CDR3 length: 14 residues. Trimming took off 4 bases at V and 1 base at J, with 11 bases between the two ends. CDR1 and CDR2 from the germline V gene are SGHRS and YFSETQ. The CDR3 loop reads CASSPGHLNYGYTF. CDR3 coding DNA: TGCGCCAGCAGCCCCGGACATCTTAACTATGGCTACACCTTC.

V usage is TRBV5-4 and J usage is TRBJ2-3; D call uncertain. This CDR3 has 15 amino acids. CDR1 is SGHNT, CDR2 YYREEE, per germline (reference sequence). V was pared by 0 bases and J by 5 bases, with 13 bases between. The CDR3 coding sequence is TGTGCCAGCAGCTTGGCCGCTGGGTTTAAAGATACGCAGTATTTT. Its protein product is CASSLAAGFKDTQYF.

V usage is TRBV27 and J usage is TRBJ1-5; D unresolved. The CDR3 has 12 residues. The V gene lost 6 bases and the J gene lost 6 bases, with 9 bases spanning the gap. Germline V gene lookup returns CDR1 MNHEY and CDR2 SMNVEV (reference sequence). CDR3 loop: CASRSQVQPQHF. CDR3 in DNA: TGTGCCAGCAGATCCCAGGTTCAGCCCCAGCATTTT.

The chain employs TRBV19 and TRBJ1-4; 9 bases are shared with TRBD1. Germline V gene data show CDR1 as LNHDA and CDR2 as SQIVND (reference sequence). This CDR3 is built from 14 residues. V lost 7 bases and J lost 8; bases outside the gene matches: 8. CDR3 DNA sequence: TGTGCCAGTACCTGGACAGGGGATCGGGAAAAACTGTTTTTT. This gives the protein CASTWTGDREKLFF.

The chain couples TRBV2 to TRBJ2-2; 10 nucleotides match TRBD1. There are 14 residues in the CDR3. The germline CDR1 and CDR2 sequences are SNHLY and FYNNEI. V dropped 6 bases and J dropped 6; count of bases not matched to a gene: 4. CDR3 in amino acids: CASRGQGTSGELFF. CDR3 in DNA: TGTGCCAGCAGGGGACAGGGGACATCCGGGGAGCTGTTTTTT.

The chain employs TRBV27 and TRBJ2-1, with 8 bases aligning to TRBD2. V dropped 2 bases and J dropped 3; count of bases not matched to a gene: 3. This CDR3 comprises 15 residues. Germline CDR1 is MNHEY and CDR2 is SMNVEV (reference sequence). As DNA, the CDR3 is TGTGCCAGCAGTTTAGCGGGGGGCCACTACAATGAGCAGTTCTTC. Its translation: CASSLAGGHYNEQFF.

V is TRBV5-8 and J is TRBJ2-3, with TRBD1 matching over 9 bases. Trimming at V came to 1 base and at J to 1 base, leaving 1 base not matched to a gene. This CDR3 spans 15 amino acids. The germline V gene has CDR1 SGHTS and CDR2 YDEGEE. CDR3 sequence reads: CASSLRTGGTDTQYF. In DNA, the CDR3 is TGTGCCAGCAGCTTGAGGACAGGGGGCACAGATACGCAGTATTTT.

This chain connects TRBV7-9 to TRBJ1-6; 8 bases line up with TRBD1. The CDR3 runs 12 residues. After removal of 8 bases from V and 11 bases from J, the junction contained 5 bases not matched to a gene. Germline V gene sequence: CDR1 SEHNR, CDR2 FQNEAQ (reference sequence). The CDR3 is CASAGTGTPLHF. CDR3 nucleotides: TGTGCCAGCGCCGGGACAGGAACACCCCTCCACTTT.

The chain employs TRBV4-2 and TRBJ2-7; 11 nucleotides align to TRBD2. Germline values: CDR1 LGHNA, CDR2 YNFKEQ. The CDR3 has 17 residues. The V segment lost 0 bases and the J segment 4 bases; nucleotides outside the gene matches: 8. In DNA form, the CDR3 reads TGTGCCAGCAGCCAAGATGGGGCGGCTAGCGGGAGGTACGAGCAGTACTTC. This sequence encodes CASSQDGAASGRYEQYF.

The sample holds many counts of this clone. The genes are TRBV7-9 and TRBJ1-1; 8 nucleotides agree with TRBD1. The CDR3 extends over 13 amino acids. The V gene end was trimmed by 5 bases and the J gene end by 6 bases; junction bases not matched to a gene: 5. Germline CDR1 SEHNR, CDR2 FQNEAQ (reference sequence). As DNA, the CDR3 is TGTGCCAGCAGCCGACAGGGGTTGGCTGAAGCTTTCTTT. Residues: CASSRQGLAEAFF.

The chain uses TRBV6-1 and TRBJ2-5; D is perhaps TRBD1 (5 bases). Trimming pared 4 bases from V and 2 bases from J, leaving 17 bases between. CDR3 length equals 16 residues. Germline CDR1 is MNHNS and CDR2 is SASEGT. In DNA, the CDR3 is TGTGCCAGCAGTGGATCCGTGACAGTCATTCAAGAGACCCAGTACTTC. Protein sequence: CASSGSVTVIQETQYF.

This rearrangement joins TRBV5-1 to TRBJ2-5, with D possibly being TRBD1 or TRBD2 (7 bases each). V was trimmed by 4 bases and J by 4 bases, leaving 14 bases between them. The germline V gene has CDR1 SGHRS and CDR2 YFSETQ. The CDR3 is made up of 14 amino acids. Here the CDR3 reads CASSQDREGETQYF. The CDR3 coding sequence is TGCGCCAGCAGCCAAGACAGGGAGGGAGAGACCCAGTACTTC.

This rearrangement joins TRBV5-1 to TRBJ2-5, with 9 bases matching TRBD2. TRBJ2-7 matches the DNA end more closely, so the J call is doubtful. Germline values: CDR1 SGHRS, CDR2 YFSETQ. The CDR3 runs to 15 residues. As DNA, the CDR3 is TGCGCCAGCAGCTTGTACGGGACTAGCAGTGACGAGCAGTACTTC. Amino acids: CASSLYGTSSDEQYF.

The CDR3 reads CASSLPTSGSPLHF. In DNA form, the CDR3 reads TGTGCCAGCAGCTTACCAACCTCGGGATCACCCCTCCACTTT. This chain links TRBV7-9 with TRBJ1-6; D is undetermined. From germline, CDR1 is SEHNR and CDR2 FQNEAQ (reference sequence). V was trimmed by 2 bases and J by 10 bases, leaving 12 bases between them. The CDR3 totals 14 residues.

The V call is TRBV7-2, the J call TRBJ1-1, with D hard to call. Germline V gene data show CDR1 as SGHTA and CDR2 as FQGNSA. This CDR3 spans 14 amino acids. The V and J ends lost 1 base and 0 bases respectively, with 6 bases between them. In DNA, the CDR3 is TGTGCCAGCAGCTTAGTTTTCCTGAACACTGAAGCTTTCTTT. It codes for CASSLVFLNTEAFF.

V and J are TRBV5-1 and TRBJ1-4, with 7 bases matching TRBD1. V was clipped by 4 bases and J by 7 bases; unmatched bases: 7. The germline CDR1 and CDR2 sequences are SGHRS and YFSETQ. The CDR3 is 14 residues long. The CDR3 region has the DNA TGCGCCAGCAGCCCCTCCGGGACAGTTGAAAAACTGTTTTTT. Encoded protein: CASSPSGTVEKLFF.

The chain employs TRBV4-2 and TRBJ1-3; 9 bases map to TRBD1. The germline gives CDR1 LGHNA, CDR2 YNFKEQ. J lost 2 bases, V lost 6 bases, and 2 bases had no gene match. The CDR3 covers 14 residues. CDR3 DNA: TGTGCCAGCAGGGGGGACAGGGCTGGAAACACCATATATTTT. As protein: CASRGDRAGNTIYF.

The chain joins TRBV5-1 to TRBJ2-3, with a weak D call TRBD1 (5 bases). Germline V lookup: CDR1 SGHRS, CDR2 YFSETQ. The CDR3 spans 15 residues. The V and J ends lost 1 base and 0 bases respectively, with 9 bases between them. The CDR3 protein is CASSLTGASTDTQYF. The DNA of the CDR3 is TGCGCCAGCAGCTTGACAGGTGCTAGCACAGATACGCAGTATTTT.

The chain combines TRBV29-1 with TRBJ1-5, with D uncertain. The germline gives CDR1 SQVTM, CDR2 ANQGSEA. V was clipped by 3 bases and J by 4 bases, with 7 bases between them. This CDR3 spans 12 amino acids. CDR3 bases: TGCAGCGTTGATAGGCGTAATCAGCCCCAGCATTTT. It yields the protein CSVDRRNQPQHF.

The chain links TRBV5-1 to TRBJ2-3; 9 positions agree with TRBD1. The V gene end was trimmed by 3 bases and the J gene end by 2 bases; junction bases not matched to a gene: 4. CDR1 and CDR2 (germline): SGHRS, YFSETQ. The CDR3 covers 15 residues. CDR3: CASSWTGANTDTQYF. Written as DNA, the CDR3 is TGCGCCAGCAGCTGGACAGGGGCCAACACAGATACGCAGTATTTT.

The chain is built from TRBV9 and TRBJ2-2; tentative D call: TRBD2 (5 bases). Germline V gives CDR1 SGDLS, CDR2 YYNGEE. The CDR3 has 15 amino acids. The V end was cut by 4 bases, the J end by 7 bases, with 17 bases between. The CDR3 DNA is TGTGCCAGCAGCCTCACTACCAGCGGTGTCGGGGAGCTGTTTTTT. Protein: CASSLTTSGVGELFF.

V usage is TRBV6-1 and J usage is TRBJ2-7; a possible D gene is TRBD2 (5 bases). The CDR3 runs to 17 residues. Germline lookup yields CDR1 MNHNS and CDR2 SASEGT. Trimming took off 4 bases at V and 1 base at J, with 20 bases between the two ends. In DNA, the CDR3 is TGTGCCAGCAGTGGTTCGTTGGGGTTGAGGGTATCCTACGAGCAGTACTTC. As protein: CASSGSLGLRVSYEQYF.